This T cell receptor (beta chain) was sequenced for a study of T cells after yellow fever vaccination. Study-wide results and limits: FACS-sorted repertoires could harbor abundant contaminating bulk-population clonotypes. Most primary-vaccination clones recurred post-booster (roughly 96% CD4, just over 85% CD8).

Each CDR3 protein gets one entry after TCRdb re-called the 5' RACE reads with MiXCR. The data show about 350,000 distinct CDR3 sequences, with 7% to 9% seen just once and 15% to 20% held by the top ten. CDR3 size: 15 residues. CDR1 and CDR2 from the germline V gene are MDHEN and SYDVKM. V lost 7 bases and J lost 3, with 19 bases in between. Notes on this clonotype: As yet, its antigen is unknown.

This clonotype originated in a man aged 18 to 35 who received the YFV17D yellow fever vaccine. The chain combines TRBV28 with TRBJ2-7; D is possibly TRBD1 or TRBD2 (5 bases each). The sample in question was PBMCs, obtained roughly 46 days after the first yellow fever vaccination. The CDR3 region is CASTPGTDTFYEQYF. The CDR3 nucleotides are TGTGCCAGCACCCCTGGGACCGATACTTTCTACGAGCAGTACTTC.